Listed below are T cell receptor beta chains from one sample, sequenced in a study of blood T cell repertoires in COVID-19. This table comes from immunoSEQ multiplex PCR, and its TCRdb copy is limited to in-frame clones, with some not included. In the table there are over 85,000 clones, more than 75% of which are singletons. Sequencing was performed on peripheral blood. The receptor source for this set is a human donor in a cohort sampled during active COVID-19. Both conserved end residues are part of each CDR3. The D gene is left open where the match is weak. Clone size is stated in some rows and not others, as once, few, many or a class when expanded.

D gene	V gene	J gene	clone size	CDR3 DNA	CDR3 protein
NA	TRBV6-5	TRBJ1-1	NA	TGTGCCAGCACTTTTATAGGGGGCACTGAAGCTTTCTTT	CASTFIGGTEAFF
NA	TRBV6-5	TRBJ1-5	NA	TGTGCCAGCAGTAGGGGCTCAAATCAGCCCCAGCATTTT	CASSRGSNQPQHF
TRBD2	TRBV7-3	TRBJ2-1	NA	TGTGCCAGCAGCTCAACCGGGAGGAGGCCCTACAATGAGCAGTTCTTC	CASSSTGRRPYNEQFF
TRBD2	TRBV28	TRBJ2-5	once	TGTGCCAGTGTTGCGGGAGGCGCCCTCGGGCAAGAGACCCAGTACTTC	CASVAGGALGQETQYF
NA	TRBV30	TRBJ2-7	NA	TGTGCCTGGAGTGGGGCGGGTCAAATTCCCTACGAGCAGTACTTC	CAWSGAGQIPYEQYF
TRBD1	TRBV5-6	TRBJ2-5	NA	TGTGCCAGCAGCAGCGTACAGGGGGCTGGGGAGACCCAGTACTTC	CASSSVQGAGETQYF
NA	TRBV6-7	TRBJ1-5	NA	TGTGCCAGCGACCCTCACAGGGATAGCAATCAGCCCCAGCATTTT	CASDPHRDSNQPQHF
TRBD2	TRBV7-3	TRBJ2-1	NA	TGTGCCAGCAGCTCCAGCGGGAGGGCGTTTTCCTACAATGAGCAGTTCTTC	CASSSSGRAFSYNEQFF
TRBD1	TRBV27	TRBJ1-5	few	TGTGCCAGCAGAATGGGACAGGACCTGAGGGATCAGCCCCAGCATTTT	CASRMGQDLRDQPQHF
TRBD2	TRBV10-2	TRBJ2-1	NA	TGCGCCAGCCGCCATGGGACTAGCGGGGGGAATGAGCAGTTCTTC	CASRHGTSGGNEQFF
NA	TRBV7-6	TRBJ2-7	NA	TGTGCCAGCAGCCCGCTCCCTAGAGCCCTCAGCTCCTACGAGCAGTACTTC	CASSPLPRALSSYEQYF
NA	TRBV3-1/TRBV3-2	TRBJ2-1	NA	TGTGCCAGCAGCCAGGTAAGCGATGAGCAGTTCTTC	CASSQVSDEQFF
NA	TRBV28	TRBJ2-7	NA	TGTGCCAGCAGTTCCCAAGGACTCCCTACCGGCGAGCAGTACTTC	CASSSQGLPTGEQYF
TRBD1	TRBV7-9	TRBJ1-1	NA	TGTGCCAGCAGCCCCTGGACAGGGAACCTGAACACTGAAGCTTTCTTT	CASSPWTGNLNTEAFF
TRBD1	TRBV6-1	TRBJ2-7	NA	TGTGCCAGCAGTGACGCCGGGACAGGGGTCCACGAGCAGTACTTC	CASSDAGTGVHEQYF
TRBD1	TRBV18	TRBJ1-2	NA	TGTGCCAGCTCACCAGGAGATGGGGCAGGGGGAAAGTATGGCTACACCTTC	CASSPGDGAGGKYGYTF
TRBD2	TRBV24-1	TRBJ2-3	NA	TGTGCCACCAGTGATGGGGATCAGGGAGGGACGCAGTATTTT	CATSDGDQGGTQYF
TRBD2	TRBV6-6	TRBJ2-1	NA	TGTGCCAGCAGTTACTGGACTAGCGGCAAGCAGTTCTTC	CASSYWTSGKQFF
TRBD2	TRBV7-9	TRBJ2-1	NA	TGTGCCAGCAGCTTAACTAGCGGGAGTCAGGACAATGAGCAGTTCTTC	CASSLTSGSQDNEQFF
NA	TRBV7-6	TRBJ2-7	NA	TGTGCCAGCAGCTTAAATGGACACCTTCACCACTTC	CASSLNGHLHHF
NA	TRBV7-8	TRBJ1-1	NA	TGTGCCAGCAGCCCGAGGTTGAACACTGAAGCTTTCTTT	CASSPRLNTEAFF
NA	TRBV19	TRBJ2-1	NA	TGTGCCAGCGCCCGGGGGAGTCAGCCTTCCTACAATGAGCAGTTCTTC	CASARGSQPSYNEQFF
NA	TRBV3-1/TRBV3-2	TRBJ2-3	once	TGTGCCAGCAGCCAAGAGGTAGCTATTAGCACAGATACGCAGTATTTT	CASSQEVAISTDTQYF
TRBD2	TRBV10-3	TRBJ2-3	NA	TGTGCCATCAGTGAAACTAGCGGGAGAAAAGATACGCAGTATTTT	CAISETSGRKDTQYF
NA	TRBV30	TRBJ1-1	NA	TGTGCCTGGAGTCCCGGACTGTCCCTAGGGGCTTTCTTT	CAWSPGLSLGAFF
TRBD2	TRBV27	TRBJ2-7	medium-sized	TGTGCCAGCAGGTCGGGACTAGCGGGACTCTACGAGCAGTACTTC	CASRSGLAGLYEQYF
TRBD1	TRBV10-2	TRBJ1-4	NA	TGCGCCTCCGGAGAGGGGGCGAGTGAAAAACTGTTTTTT	CASGEGASEKLFF
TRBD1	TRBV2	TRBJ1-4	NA	TGTGCCAGCAGTCCGATCCAGGGGGCAAAGGAAGATAGTGAAAAACTGTTTTTT	CASSPIQGAKEDSEKLFF
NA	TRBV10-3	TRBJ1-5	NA	TGTGCTACAGGACAGAGTAATCAGCCCCAGCATTTT	CATGQSNQPQHF
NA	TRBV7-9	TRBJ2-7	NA	TGTGCCAGCAGCTCCGACAGTTCGAGCTCCTACGAGCAGTACTTC	CASSSDSSSSYEQYF
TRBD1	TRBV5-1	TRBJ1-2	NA	TGCGCCAGCAGCATGGGACAGGGGGCGGCTAACTATGGCTACACCTTC	CASSMGQGAANYGYTF
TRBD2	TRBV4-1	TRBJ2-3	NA	TGCGCCAGCAGCCAAGTACAGGGTGTTCGTAGCGGGAGGCCCGGGTCGACAGATACGCAGTATTTT	CASSQVQGVRSGRPGSTDTQYF
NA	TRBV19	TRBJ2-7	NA	TGTGCCAGTAGTCCCAGGACGGGGGCCTACGAGCAGTACTTC	CASSPRTGAYEQYF
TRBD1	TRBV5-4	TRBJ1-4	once	TGTGCCAGCAGTCCCGGGACAGGCTCACTTAATGAAAAACTGTTTTTT	CASSPGTGSLNEKLFF
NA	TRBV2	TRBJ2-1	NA	TGTGCCAGCACATACAATGAGCAGTTCTTC	CASTYNEQFF
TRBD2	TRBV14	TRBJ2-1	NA	TGTGCCAGCAGCCAGTTCGGGAAACTAGCGGCATACAATGAGCAGTTCTTC	CASSQFGKLAAYNEQFF
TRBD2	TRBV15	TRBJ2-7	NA	TGTGCCACCAGCAAGCCCGACCAGCGGGAAAAGGGCTTCGGGCAGTACTTC	CATSKPDQREKGFGQYF
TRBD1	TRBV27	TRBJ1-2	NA	TGTGCCAGCAGACAGGGGGCCTGGAACTATGGCTACACCTTC	CASRQGAWNYGYTF
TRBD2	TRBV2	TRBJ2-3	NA	TGTGCCAGCAAAATAGCGGGAGGGCCCAGTGATCCGCAGTATTTT	CASKIAGGPSDPQYF
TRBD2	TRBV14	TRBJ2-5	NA	TGTGCCAGCAGCTACACGGGACTAGCAGACCAAGAGACCCAGTACTTC	CASSYTGLADQETQYF